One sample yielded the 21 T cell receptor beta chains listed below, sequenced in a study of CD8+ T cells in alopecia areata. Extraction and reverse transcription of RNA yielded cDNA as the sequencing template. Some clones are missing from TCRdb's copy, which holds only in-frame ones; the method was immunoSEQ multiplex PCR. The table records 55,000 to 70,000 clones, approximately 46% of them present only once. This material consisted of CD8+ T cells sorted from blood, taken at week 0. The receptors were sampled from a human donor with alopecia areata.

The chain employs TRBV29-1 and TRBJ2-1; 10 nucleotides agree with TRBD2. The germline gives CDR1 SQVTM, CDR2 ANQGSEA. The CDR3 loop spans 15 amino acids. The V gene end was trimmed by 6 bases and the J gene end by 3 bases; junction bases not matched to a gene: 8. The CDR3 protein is CSVGNLAGVYNEQFF. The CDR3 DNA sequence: TGCAGCGTGGGGAATCTAGCGGGAGTCTACAATGAGCAGTTCTTC.

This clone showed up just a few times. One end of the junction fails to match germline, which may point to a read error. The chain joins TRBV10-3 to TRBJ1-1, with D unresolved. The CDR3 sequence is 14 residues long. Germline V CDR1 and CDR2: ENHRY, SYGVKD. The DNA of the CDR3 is TGTGCCATCAGTGGAGGGAATATGAAAACTGAAGCTTTCTTT. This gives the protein CAISGGNMKTEAFF.

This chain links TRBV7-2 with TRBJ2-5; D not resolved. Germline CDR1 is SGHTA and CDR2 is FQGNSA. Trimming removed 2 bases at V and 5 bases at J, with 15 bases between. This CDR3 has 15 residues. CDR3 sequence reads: CASSLLVGRAETQYF. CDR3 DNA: TGTGCCAGCAGCTTATTGGTTGGTCGGGCGGAGACCCAGTACTTC.

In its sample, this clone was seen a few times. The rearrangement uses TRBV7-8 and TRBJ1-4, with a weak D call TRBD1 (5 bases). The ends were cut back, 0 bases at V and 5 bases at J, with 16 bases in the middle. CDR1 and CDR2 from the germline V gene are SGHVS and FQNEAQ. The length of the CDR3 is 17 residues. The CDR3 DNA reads TGTGCCAGCAGCTTAGCGGGTGTGAGGGACTCGAATGAAAAACTGTTTTTT. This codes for CASSLAGVRDSNEKLFF.

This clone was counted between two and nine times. This chain's CDR3 is CASSVFTSGREDTQYF. CDR3 in DNA: TGTGCCAGCAGTGTTTTTACTAGCGGGAGGGAAGATACGCAGTATTTT. The chain recombines TRBV27 with TRBJ2-3, with 13 bases that match TRBD2. Unmatched junction bases numbered 7, after V lost 5 bases and J lost 5 bases. Germline V lookup: CDR1 MNHEY, CDR2 SMNVEV (reference sequence). The CDR3 has 16 residues.

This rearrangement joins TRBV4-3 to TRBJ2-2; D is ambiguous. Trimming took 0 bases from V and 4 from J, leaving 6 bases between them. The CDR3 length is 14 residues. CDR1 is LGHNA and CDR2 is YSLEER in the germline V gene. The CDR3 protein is CASSQDSVTGELFF. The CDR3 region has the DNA TGCGCCAGCAGCCAAGATTCCGTCACCGGGGAGCTGTTTTTT.

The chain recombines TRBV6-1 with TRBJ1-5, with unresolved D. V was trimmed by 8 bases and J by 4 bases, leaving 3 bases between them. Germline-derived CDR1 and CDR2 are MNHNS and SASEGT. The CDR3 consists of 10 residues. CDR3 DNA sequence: TGTGCCAGCGGAAATCAGCCCCAGCATTTT. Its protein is CASGNQPQHF.

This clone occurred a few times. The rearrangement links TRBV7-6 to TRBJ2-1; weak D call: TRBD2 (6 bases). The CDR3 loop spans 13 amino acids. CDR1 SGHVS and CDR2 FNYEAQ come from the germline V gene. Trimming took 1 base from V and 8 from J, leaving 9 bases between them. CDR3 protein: CASSLGRDDEQFF. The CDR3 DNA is TGTGCCAGCAGCTTAGGGCGGGACGATGAGCAGTTCTTC.

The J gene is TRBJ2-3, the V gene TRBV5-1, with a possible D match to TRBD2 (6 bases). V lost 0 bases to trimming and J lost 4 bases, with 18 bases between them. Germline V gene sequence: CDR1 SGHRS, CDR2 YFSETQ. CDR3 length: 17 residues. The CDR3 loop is CASSLGIGGIRADTQYF. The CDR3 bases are TGCGCCAGCAGCTTGGGGATTGGCGGGATCCGGGCAGATACGCAGTATTTT.

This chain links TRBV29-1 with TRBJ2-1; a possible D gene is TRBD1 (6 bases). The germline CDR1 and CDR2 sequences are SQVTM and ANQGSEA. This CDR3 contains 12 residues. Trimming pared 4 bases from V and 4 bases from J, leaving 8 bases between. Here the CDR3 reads CSVADRYNEQFF. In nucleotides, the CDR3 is TGCAGCGTTGCTGACAGGTACAATGAGCAGTTCTTC.

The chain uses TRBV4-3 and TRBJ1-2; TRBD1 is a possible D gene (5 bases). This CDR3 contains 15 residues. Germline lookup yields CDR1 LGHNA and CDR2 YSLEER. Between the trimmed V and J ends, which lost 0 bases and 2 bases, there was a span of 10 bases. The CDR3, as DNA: TGCGCCAGCAGCCAAGATCGGTGGGGCAACTATGGCTACACCTTC. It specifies CASSQDRWGNYGYTF.

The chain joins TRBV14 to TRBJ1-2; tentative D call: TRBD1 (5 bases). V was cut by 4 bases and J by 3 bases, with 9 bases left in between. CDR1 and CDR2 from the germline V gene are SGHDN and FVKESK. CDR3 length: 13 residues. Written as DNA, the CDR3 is TGTGCCAGCAGCCCCTGGGGGGACTATGGCTACACCTTC. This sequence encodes CASSPWGDYGYTF.

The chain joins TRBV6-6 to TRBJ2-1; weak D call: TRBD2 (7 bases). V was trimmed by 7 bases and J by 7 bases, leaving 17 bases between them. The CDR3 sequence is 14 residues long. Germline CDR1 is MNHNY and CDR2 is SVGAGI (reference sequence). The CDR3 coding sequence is TGTGCCAGCACCCTGGGAGGGGGGTGGAATGAGCAGTTCTTC. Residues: CASTLGGGWNEQFF.

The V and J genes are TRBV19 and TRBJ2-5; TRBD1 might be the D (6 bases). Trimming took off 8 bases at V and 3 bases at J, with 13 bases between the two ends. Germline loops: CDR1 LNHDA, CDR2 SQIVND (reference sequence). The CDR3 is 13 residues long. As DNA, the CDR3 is TGTGCCAGTGGCGGACAGATGAAAGAGACCCAGTACTTC. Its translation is CASGGQMKETQYF.

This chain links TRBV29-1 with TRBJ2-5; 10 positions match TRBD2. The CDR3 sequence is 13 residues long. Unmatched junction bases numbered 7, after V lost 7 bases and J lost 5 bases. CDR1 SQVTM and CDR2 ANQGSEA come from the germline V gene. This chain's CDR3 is CSAILAGMETQYF. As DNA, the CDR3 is TGCAGCGCCATACTAGCGGGAATGGAGACCCAGTACTTC.

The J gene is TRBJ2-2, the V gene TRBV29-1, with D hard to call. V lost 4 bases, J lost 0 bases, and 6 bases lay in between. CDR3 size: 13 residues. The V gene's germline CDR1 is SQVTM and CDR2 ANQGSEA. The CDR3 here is CSVVGANTGELFF. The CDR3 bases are TGCAGCGTTGTGGGCGCGAACACCGGGGAGCTGTTTTTT.

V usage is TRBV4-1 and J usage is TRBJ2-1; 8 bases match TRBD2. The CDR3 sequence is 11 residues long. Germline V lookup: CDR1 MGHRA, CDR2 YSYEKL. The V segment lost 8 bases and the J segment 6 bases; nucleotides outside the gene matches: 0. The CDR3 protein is CASRGGNEQFF. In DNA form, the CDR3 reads TGCGCCAGCCGGGGGGGCAATGAGCAGTTCTTC.

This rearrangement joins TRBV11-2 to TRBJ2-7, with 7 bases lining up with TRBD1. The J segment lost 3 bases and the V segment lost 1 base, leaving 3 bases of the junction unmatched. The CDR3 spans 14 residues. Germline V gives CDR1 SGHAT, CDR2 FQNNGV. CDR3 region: CASSLGTGVYEQYF. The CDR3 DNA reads TGTGCCAGCAGCTTAGGAACAGGGGTCTACGAGCAGTACTTC.

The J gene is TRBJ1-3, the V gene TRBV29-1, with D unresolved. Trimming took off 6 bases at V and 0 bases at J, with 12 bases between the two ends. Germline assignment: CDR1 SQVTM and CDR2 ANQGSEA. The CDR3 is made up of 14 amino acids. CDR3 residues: CSVAPGNSGNTIYF. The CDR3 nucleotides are TGCAGCGTGGCGCCGGGGAACTCTGGAAACACCATATATTTT.

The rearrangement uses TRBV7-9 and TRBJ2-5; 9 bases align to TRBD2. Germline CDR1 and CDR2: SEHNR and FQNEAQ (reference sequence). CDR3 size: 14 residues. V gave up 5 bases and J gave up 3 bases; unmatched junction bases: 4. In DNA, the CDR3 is TGTGCCAGCAGCGACCGACTAGCGGAAGAGACCCAGTACTTC. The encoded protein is CASSDRLAEETQYF.

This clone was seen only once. The CDR3 DNA follows: TGTGCCAGCAGTACAGGACAGGCCTGGGGGCAGTACTTC. The encoded protein is CASSTGQAWGQYF. This chain links TRBV27 with TRBJ2-7; 7 positions agree with TRBD1. The CDR3 spans 13 residues. J gave up 9 bases and V 5 bases, and 10 bases lay outside the gene matches. Looked up from germline, CDR1 is MNHEY and CDR2 is SMNVEV (reference sequence).